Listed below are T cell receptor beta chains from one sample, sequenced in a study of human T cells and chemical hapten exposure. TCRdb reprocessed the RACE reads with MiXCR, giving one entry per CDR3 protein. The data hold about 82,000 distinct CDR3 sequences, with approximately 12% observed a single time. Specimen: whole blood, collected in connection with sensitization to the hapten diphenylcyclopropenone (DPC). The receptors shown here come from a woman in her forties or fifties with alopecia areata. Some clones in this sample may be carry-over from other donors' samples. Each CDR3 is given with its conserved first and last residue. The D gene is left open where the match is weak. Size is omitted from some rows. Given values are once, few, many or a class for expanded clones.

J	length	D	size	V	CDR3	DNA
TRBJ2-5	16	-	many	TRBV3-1	CASSQEVGLKRETQYF	TGTGCCAGCAGCCAAGAGGTTGGACTCAAGAGGGAGACCCAGTACTTC
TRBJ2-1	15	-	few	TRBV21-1	CASSNPCLTYNEQFF	TGTGCCAGCAGCAACCCATGCCTTACCTACAATGAGCAGTTCTTC
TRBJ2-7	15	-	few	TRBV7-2	CASSYTWRQSYEQYF	TGTGCCAGCAGCTACACCTGGCGGCAATCCTACGAGCAGTACTTC
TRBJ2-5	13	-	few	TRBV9	CASSVGPQETQYF	TGTGCCAGCAGCGTAGGACCGCAAGAGACCCAGTACTTC
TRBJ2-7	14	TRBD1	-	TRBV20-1	CSASGGREPYEQYF	TGCAGTGCTTCAGGGGGCAGGGAACCCTACGAGCAGTACTTC
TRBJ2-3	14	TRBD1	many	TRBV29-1	CSVLQTGSSDTQYF	TGCAGCGTTCTTCAGACAGGGTCGTCAGATACGCAGTATTTT
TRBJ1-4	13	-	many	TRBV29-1	CSASKGGNEKLFF	TGCAGCGCCAGCAAGGGAGGCAATGAAAAACTGTTTTTT
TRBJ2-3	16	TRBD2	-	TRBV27	CASSFRGGKGTDTRYF	TGTGCCAGCAGTTTCCGGGGGGGGAAGGGCACAGATACGCGGTATTTT
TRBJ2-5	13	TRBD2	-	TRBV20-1	CSARAGLVETQYF	TGCAGTGCTAGAGCGGGACTAGTGGAGACCCAGTACTTC
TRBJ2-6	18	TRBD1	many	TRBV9	CASSVVGQVVSGANVLTF	TGTGCCAGCAGCGTAGTTGGACAGGTAGTCTCTGGGGCCAACGTCCTGACTTTC
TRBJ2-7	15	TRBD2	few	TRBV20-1	CSARVFTSGTGEQYF	TGCAGTGCTAGGGTTTTCACTAGCGGGACGGGCGAGCAGTACTTC
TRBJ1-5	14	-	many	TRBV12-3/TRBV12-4	CASSFLGSNQPQHF	TGTGCCAGCAGTTTTCTGGGAAGCAATCAGCCCCAGCATTTT
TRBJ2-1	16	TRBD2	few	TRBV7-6	CASSSLGGGSYNEQFF	TGTGCCAGCAGCTCCCTCGGCGGGGGCTCCTACAATGAGCAGTTCTTC
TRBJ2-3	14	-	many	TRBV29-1	CSVEGRVVVDTQYF	TGCAGCGTTGAGGGCAGGGTCGTGGTAGATACGCAGTATTTT
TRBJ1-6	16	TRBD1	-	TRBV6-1	CASSNIPGQGNSPLHF	TGTGCCAGCAGTAATATACCGGGACAGGGAAATTCACCCCTCCACTTT
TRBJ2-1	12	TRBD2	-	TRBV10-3	CAISLADNEQFF	TGTGCCATCAGTCTAGCGGACAATGAGCAGTTCTTC
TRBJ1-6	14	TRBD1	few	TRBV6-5	CASRKGQGKRPLHF	TGTGCCAGCAGGAAGGGACAGGGAAAGAGGCCCCTCCACTTT
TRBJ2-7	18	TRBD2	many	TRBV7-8	CASSPRVTSGRTSYEQYF	TGTGCCAGCAGCCCCCGTGTGACTAGCGGGAGGACCTCCTACGAGCAGTACTTC
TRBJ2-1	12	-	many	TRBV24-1	CATSVSGGEQFF	TGTGCCACCAGTGTAAGCGGCGGTGAGCAGTTCTTC
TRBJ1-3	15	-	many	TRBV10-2	CASSERVFSGNTIYF	TGCGCCAGCAGTGAACGGGTTTTCTCTGGAAACACCATATATTTT